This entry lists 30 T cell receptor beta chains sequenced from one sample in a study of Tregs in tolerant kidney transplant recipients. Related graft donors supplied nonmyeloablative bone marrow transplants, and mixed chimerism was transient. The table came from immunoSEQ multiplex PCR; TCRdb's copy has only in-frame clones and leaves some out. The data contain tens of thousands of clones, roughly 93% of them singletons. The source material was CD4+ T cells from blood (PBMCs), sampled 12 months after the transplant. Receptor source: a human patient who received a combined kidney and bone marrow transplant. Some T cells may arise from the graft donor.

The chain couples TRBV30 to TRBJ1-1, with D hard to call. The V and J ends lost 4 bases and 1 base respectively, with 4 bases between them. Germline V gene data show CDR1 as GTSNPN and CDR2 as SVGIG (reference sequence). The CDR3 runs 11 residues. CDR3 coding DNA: TGTGCCTGGACCAGGAACACTGAAGCTTTCTTT. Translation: CAWTRNTEAFF.

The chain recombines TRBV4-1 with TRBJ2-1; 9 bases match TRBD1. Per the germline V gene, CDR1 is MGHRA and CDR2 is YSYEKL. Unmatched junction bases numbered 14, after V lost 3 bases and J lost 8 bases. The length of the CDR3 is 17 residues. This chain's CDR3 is CASSHVGTGPLGHEQFF. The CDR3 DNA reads TGCGCCAGCAGCCACGTTGGGACAGGGCCCCTAGGGCATGAGCAGTTCTTC.

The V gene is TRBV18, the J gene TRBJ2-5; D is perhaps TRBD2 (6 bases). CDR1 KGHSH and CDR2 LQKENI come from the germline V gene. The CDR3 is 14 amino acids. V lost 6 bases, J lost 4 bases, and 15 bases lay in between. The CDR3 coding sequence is TGTGCCAGCTCTGGGTCGGGACTCGGAGAGACCCAGTACTTC. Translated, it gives CASSGSGLGETQYF.

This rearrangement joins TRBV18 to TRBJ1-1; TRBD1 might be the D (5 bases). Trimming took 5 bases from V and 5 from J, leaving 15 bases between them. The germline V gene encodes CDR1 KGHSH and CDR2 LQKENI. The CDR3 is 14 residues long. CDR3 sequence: CASSSRVGGTEAFF. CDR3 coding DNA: TGTGCCAGCTCATCTCGGGTCGGGGGGACTGAAGCTTTCTTT.

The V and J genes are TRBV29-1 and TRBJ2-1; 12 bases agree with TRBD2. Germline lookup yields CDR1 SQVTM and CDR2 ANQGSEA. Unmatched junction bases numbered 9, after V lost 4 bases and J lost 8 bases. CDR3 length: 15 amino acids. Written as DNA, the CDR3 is TGCAGCGTTGCGGCTAGCGGGAGGGCCTCTTATGAGCAGTTCTTC. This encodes CSVAASGRASYEQFF.

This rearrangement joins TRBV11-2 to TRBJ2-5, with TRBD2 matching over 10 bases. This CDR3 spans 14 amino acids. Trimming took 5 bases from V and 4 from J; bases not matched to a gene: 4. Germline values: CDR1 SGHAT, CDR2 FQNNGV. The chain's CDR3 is CASSTAGGPETQYF. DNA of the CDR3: TGTGCCAGCAGCACAGCGGGAGGGCCAGAGACCCAGTACTTC. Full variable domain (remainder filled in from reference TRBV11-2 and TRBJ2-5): EAGVAQSPRYKIIEKRQSVAFWCNPISGHATLYWYQQILGQGPKLLIQFQNNGVVDDSQLPKDRFSAERLKGVDSTLKIQPAKLEDSAVYLCASSTAGGPETQYFGPGTRLLVL.

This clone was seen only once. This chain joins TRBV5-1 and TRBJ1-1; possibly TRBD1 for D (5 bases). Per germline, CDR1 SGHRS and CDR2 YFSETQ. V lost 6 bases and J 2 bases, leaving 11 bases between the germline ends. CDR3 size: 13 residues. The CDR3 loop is CASKAGLNTEAFF. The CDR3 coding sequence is TGCGCCAGCAAGGCAGGGCTTAACACTGAAGCTTTCTTT.

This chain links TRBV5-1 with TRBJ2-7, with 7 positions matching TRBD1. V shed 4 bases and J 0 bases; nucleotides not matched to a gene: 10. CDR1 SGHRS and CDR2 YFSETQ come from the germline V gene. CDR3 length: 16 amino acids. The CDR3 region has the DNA TGCGCCAGCAGCCTCATACTCGGGACAGCCTCCTACGAGCAGTACTTC. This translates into CASSLILGTASYEQYF.

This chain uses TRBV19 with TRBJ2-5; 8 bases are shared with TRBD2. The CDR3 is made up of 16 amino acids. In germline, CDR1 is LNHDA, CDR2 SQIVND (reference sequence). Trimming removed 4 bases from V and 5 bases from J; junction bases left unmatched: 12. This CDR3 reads CASSRPSGLVGETQYF. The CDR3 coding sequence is TGTGCCAGTAGTAGGCCTAGCGGGCTCGTAGGGGAGACCCAGTACTTC.

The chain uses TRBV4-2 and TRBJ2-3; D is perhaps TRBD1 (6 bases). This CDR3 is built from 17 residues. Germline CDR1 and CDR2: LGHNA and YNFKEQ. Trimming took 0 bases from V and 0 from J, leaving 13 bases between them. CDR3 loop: CASSQDDGGASTDTQYF. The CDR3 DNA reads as TGTGCCAGCAGCCAAGATGATGGGGGCGCTAGCACAGATACGCAGTATTTT.

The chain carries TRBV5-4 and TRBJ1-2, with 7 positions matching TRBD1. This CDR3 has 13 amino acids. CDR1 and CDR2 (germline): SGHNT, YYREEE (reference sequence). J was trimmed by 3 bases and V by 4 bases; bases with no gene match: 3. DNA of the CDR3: TGTGCCAGCAGCCGAGGACAGGACTATGGCTACACCTTC. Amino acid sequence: CASSRGQDYGYTF.

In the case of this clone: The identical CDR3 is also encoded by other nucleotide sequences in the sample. Here the CDR3 DNA reads TGTGCCAGCAGCGCCCAACAGGGGATCACTGAAGCTTTCTTT. Translated, it gives CASSAQQGITEAFF. The gene calls are TRBV9 and TRBJ1-1; 7 nucleotides agree with TRBD1. V lost 3 bases, J lost 4 bases, and 6 bases stayed unmatched. The CDR3 runs to 14 residues. Germline CDR1 reads SGDLS; CDR2 reads YYNGEE.

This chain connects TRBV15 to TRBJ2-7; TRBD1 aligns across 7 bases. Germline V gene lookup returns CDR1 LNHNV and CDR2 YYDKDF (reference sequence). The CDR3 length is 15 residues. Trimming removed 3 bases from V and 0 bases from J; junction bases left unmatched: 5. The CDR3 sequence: CATSSYRGSSYEQYF. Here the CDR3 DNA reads TGTGCCACCAGCAGTTACAGGGGAAGCTCCTACGAGCAGTACTTC.

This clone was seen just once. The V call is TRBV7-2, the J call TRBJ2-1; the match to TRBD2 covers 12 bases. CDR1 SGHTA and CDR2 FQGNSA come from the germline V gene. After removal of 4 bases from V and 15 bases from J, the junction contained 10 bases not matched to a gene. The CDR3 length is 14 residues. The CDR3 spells CASSSTWTSGTLFF. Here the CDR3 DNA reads TGTGCCAGCAGCTCGACTTGGACTAGCGGGACTCTGTTCTTC.

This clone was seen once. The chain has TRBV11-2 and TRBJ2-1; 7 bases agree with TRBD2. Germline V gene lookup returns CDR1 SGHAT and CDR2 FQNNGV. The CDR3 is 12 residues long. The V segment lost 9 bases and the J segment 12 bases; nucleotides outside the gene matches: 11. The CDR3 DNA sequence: TGTGCCAGGGGGACTACCCCCCATGGGCAGTTCTTC. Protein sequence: CARGTTPHGQFF.

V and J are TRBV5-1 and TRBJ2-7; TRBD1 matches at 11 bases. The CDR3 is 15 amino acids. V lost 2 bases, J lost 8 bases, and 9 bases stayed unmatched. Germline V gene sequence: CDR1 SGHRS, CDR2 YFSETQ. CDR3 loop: CASSFAGDRGYQQYF. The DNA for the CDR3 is TGCGCCAGCAGCTTTGCTGGGGACAGGGGGTATCAGCAGTACTTC.

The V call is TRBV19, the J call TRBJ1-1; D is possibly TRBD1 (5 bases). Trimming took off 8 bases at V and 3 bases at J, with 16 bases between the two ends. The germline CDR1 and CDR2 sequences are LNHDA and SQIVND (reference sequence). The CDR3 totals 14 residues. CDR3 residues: CASGPLGGDTEAFF. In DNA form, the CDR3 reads TGTGCCAGTGGTCCCCTCGGGGGGGACACTGAAGCTTTCTTT.

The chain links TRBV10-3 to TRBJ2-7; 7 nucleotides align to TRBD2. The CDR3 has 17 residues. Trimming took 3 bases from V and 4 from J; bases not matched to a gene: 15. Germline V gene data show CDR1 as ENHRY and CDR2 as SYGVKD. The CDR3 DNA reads TGTGCCATCAGTGACCACCCCCTCGTTCTAGCGGCATACGAGCAGTACTTC. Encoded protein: CAISDHPLVLAAYEQYF.

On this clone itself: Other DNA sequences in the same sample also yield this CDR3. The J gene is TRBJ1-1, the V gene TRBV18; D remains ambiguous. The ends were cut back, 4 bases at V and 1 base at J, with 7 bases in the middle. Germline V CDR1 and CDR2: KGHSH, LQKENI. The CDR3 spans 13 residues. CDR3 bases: TGTGCCAGCTCACTACAGTCGAACACTGAAGCTTTCTTT. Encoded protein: CASSLQSNTEAFF.

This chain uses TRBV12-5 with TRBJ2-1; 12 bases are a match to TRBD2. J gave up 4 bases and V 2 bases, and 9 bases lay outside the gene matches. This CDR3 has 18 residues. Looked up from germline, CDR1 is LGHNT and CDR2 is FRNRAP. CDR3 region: CASGLSWTSGNGYNEQFF. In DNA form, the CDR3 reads TGTGCTAGTGGTTTGAGTTGGACTAGCGGGAATGGGTACAATGAGCAGTTCTTC.

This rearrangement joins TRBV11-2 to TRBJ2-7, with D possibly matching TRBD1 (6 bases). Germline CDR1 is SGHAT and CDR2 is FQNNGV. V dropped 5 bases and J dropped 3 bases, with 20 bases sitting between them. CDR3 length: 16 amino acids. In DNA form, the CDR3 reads TGTGCCAGCAGCCCAATAACAGGGCATCTCAACTACGAGCAGTACTTC. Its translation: CASSPITGHLNYEQYF.

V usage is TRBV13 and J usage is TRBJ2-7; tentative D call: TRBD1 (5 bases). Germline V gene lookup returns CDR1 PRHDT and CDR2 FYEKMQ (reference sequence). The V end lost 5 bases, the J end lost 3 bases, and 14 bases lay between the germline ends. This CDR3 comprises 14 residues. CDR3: CASSPETGRYEQYF. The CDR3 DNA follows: TGTGCCAGCAGCCCGGAAACAGGTCGCTACGAGCAGTACTTC.

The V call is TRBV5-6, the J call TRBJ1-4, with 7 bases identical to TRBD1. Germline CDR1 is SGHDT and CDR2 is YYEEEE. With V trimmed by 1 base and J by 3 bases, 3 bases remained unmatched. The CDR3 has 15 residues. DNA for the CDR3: TGTGCCAGCAGCTTGCGCCAGGGGGCTAATGAAAAACTGTTTTTT. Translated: CASSLRQGANEKLFF.

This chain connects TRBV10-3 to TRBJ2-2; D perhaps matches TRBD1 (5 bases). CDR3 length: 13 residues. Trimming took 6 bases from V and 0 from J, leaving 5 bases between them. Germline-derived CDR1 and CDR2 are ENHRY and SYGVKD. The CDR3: CAIRDTNTGELFF. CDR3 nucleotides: TGTGCCATCAGGGACACGAACACCGGGGAGCTGTTTTTT.

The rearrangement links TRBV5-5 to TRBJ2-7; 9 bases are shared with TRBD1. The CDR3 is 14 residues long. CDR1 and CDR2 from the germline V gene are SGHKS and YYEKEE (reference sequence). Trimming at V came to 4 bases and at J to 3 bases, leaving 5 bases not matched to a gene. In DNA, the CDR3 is TGTGCCAGCAGCCCTAACAGGGGGCTCTACGAGCAGTACTTC. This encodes CASSPNRGLYEQYF.

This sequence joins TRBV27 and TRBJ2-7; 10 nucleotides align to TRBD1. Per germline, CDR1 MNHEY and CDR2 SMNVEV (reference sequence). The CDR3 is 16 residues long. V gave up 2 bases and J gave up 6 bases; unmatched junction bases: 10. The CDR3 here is CASSLGQTGGLGEQYF. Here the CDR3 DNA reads TGTGCCAGCAGTTTAGGGCAGACAGGGGGCCTAGGCGAGCAGTACTTC.

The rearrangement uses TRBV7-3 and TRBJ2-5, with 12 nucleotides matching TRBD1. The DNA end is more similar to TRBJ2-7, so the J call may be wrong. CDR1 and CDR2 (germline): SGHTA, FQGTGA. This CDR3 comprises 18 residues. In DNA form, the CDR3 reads TGTGCCAGCAGCCTTAAAGGGCCCGGGACAGGGGGCCCCTACGAGCAGTACTTC. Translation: CASSLKGPGTGGPYEQYF.

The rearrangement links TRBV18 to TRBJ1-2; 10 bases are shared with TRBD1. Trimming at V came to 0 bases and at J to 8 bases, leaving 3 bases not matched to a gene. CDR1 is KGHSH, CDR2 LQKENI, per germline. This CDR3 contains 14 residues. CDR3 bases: TGTGCCAGCTCACCACCTACGACAGGGGGCGGCTACACCTTC. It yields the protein CASSPPTTGGGYTF.

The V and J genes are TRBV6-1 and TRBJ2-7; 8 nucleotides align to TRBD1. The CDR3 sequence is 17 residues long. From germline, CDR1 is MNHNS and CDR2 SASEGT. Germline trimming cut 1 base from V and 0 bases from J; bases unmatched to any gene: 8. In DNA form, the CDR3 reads TGTGCCAGCAGTGAAGGGACAGGGTGGTTCGGCTCCTACGAGCAGTACTTC. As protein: CASSEGTGWFGSYEQYF.

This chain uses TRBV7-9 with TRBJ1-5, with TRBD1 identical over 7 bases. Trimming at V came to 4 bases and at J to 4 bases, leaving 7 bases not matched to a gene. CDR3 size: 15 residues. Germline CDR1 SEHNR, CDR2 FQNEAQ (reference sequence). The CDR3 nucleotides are TGTGCCAGCAGCTCAGACGGGACAGTTAATCAGCCCCAGCATTTT. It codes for CASSSDGTVNQPQHF.